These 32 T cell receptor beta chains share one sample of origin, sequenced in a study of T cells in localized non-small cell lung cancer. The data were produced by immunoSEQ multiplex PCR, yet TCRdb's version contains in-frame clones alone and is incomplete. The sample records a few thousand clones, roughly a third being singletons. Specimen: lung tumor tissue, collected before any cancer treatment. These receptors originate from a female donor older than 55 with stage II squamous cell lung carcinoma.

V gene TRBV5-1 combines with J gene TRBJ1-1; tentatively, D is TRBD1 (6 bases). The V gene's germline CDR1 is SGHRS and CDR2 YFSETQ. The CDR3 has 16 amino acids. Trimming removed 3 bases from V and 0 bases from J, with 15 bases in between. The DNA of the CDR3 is TGCGCCAGCAGCTGGGAGGTCACAGGGATGAACACTGAAGCTTTCTTT. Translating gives CASSWEVTGMNTEAFF.

The CDR3 is CASSPPGQGADEQYF. CDR3 bases: TGTGCCAGCTCACCCCCGGGACAGGGGGCCGACGAGCAGTACTTC. The rearrangement links TRBV18 to TRBJ2-7, with 12 bases aligning to TRBD1. V gave up 3 bases and J gave up 5 bases; unmatched junction bases: 5. The CDR3 spans 15 residues. In germline, CDR1 is KGHSH, CDR2 LQKENI.

The CDR3 sequence: CASSQIPDGSNQPQHF. DNA of the CDR3: TGTGCCAGCAGTCAGATTCCGGACGGAAGCAATCAGCCCCAGCATTTT. The chain couples TRBV28 to TRBJ1-5; D is ambiguous. This CDR3 is 16 amino acids long. CDR1 MDHEN and CDR2 SYDVKM come from the germline V gene. V gave up 5 bases and J gave up 1 base, with 15 bases separating them.

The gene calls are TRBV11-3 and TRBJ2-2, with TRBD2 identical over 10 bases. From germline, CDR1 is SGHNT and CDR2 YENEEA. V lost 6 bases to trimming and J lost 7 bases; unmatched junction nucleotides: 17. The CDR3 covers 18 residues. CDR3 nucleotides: TGTGCCAGCAGTCCGCTCCTAGCGGGAGAAAGGGGGCGCGGGGAGCTGTTTTTT. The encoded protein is CASSPLLAGERGRGELFF.

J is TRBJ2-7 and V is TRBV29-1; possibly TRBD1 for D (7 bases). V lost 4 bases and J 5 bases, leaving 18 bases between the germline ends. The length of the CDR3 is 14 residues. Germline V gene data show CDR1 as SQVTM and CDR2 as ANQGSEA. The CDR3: CSVVPRQGGNEQYF. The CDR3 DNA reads TGCAGCGTTGTCCCTCGCCAGGGGGGCAACGAGCAGTACTTC.

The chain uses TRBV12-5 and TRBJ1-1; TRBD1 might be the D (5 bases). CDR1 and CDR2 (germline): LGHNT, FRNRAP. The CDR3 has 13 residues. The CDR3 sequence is CASGWTTNTEAFF. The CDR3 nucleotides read TGTGCCAGCGGGTGGACAACGAACACTGAAGCTTTCTTT.

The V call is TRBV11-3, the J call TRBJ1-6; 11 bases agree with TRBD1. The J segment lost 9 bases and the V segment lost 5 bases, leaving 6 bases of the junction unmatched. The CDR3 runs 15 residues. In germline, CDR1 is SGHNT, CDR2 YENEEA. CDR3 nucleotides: TGTGCCAGCAGCCCATTGGACAGGGGGCGTTCACCCCTCCACTTT. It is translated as CASSPLDRGRSPLHF.

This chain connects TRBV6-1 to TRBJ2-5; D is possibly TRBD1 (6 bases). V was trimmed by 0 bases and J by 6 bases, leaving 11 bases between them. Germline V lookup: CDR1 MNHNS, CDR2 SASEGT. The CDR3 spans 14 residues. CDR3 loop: CASSEAAGVQTQYF. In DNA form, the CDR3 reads TGTGCCAGCAGTGAAGCGGCAGGGGTACAGACCCAGTACTTC.

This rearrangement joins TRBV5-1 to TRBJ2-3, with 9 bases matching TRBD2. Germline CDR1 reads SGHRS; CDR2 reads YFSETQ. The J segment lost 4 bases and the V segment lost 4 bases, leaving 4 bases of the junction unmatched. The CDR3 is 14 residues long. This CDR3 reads CASSDGGGADTQYF. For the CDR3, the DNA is TGCGCCAGCAGCGACGGCGGGGGGGCAGATACGCAGTATTTT.

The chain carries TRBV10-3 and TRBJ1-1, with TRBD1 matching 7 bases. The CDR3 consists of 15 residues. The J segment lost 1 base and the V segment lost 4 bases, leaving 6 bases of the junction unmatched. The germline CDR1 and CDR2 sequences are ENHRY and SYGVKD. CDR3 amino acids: CAISGRQGPNTEAFF. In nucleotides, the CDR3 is TGTGCCATCAGTGGCCGACAGGGACCGAACACTGAAGCTTTCTTT.

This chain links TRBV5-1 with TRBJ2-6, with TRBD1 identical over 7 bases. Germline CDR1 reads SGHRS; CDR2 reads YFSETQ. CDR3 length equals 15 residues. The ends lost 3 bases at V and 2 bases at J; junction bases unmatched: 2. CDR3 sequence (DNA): TGCGCCAGCAGCTGGGGACAGACTGGGGCCAACGTCCTGACTTTC. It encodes CASSWGQTGANVLTF.

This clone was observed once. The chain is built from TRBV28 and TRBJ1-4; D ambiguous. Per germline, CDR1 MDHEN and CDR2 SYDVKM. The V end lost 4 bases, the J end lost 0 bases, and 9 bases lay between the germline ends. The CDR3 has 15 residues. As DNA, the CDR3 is TGTGCCAGCAGTTCCCTCAGTACAACTAATGAAAAACTGTTTTTT. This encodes CASSSLSTTNEKLFF.

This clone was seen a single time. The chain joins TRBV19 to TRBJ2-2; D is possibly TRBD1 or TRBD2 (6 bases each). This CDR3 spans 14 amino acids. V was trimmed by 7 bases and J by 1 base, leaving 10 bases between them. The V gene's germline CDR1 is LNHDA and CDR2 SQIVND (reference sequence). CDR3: CASKGGRNTGELFF. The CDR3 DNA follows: TGTGCCAGTAAGGGGGGCCGGAACACCGGGGAGCTGTTTTTT.

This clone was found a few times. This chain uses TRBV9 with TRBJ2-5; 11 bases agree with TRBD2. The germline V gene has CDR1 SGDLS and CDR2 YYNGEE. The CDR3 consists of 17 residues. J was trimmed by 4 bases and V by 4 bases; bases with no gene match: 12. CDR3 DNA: TGTGCCAGCAGCTCGGGAGTAGCGGGAGGGCACCGAGAGACCCAGTACTTC. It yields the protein CASSSGVAGGHRETQYF.

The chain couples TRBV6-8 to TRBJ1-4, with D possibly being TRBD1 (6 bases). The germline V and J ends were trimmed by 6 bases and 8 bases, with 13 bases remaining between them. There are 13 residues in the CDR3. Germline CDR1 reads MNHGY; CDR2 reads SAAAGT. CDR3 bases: TGTGCCAGCAGAACAGGGATAGGAGAAAAACTGTTTTTT. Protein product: CASRTGIGEKLFF.

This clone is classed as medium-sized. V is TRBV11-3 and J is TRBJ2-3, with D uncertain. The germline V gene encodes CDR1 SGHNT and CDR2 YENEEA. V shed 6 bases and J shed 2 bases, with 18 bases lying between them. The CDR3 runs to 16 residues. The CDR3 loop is CASRSSMAGFTDTQYF. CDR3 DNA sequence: TGTGCCAGCAGATCGTCAATGGCCGGATTCACAGATACGCAGTATTTT.

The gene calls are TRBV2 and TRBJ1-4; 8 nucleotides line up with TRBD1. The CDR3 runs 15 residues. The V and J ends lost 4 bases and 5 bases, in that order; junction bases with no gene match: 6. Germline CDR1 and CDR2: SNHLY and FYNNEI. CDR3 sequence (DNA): TGTGCCAGCAGTGTTGGGGGACAGGCAAATGAAAAACTGTTTTTT. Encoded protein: CASSVGGQANEKLFF. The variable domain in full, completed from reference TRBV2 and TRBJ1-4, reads EPEVTQTPSHQVTQMGQEVILRCVPISNHLYFYWYRQILGQKVEFLVSFYNNEISEKSEIFDDQFSVERPDGSNFTLKIRSTKLEDSAMYFCASSVGGQANEKLFFGSGTQLSVL.

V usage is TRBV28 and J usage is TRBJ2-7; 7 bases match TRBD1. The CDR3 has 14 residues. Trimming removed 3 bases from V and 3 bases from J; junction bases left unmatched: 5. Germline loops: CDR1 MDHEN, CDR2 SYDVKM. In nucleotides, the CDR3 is TGTGCCAGCAGTTTCGGACAGGTAAACTACGAGCAGTACTTC. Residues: CASSFGQVNYEQYF.

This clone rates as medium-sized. The CDR3 region is CASSPPNTESAEAFF. The CDR3, as DNA: TGTGCCAGCAGCCCCCCAAACACGGAGAGCGCTGAAGCTTTCTTT. V and J are TRBV11-3 and TRBJ1-1; unclear D gene. The CDR3 contains 15 residues. Germline V gene data show CDR1 as SGHNT and CDR2 as YENEEA. Between the trimmed V and J ends, which lost 5 bases and 6 bases, there was a span of 19 bases.

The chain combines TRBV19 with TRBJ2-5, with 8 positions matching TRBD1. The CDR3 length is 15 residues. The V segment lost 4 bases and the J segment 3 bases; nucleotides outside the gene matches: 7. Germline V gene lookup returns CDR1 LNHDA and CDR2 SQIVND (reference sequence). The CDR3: CASSNENRGKETQYF. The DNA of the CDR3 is TGTGCCAGTAGTAACGAGAACAGGGGGAAAGAGACCCAGTACTTC.

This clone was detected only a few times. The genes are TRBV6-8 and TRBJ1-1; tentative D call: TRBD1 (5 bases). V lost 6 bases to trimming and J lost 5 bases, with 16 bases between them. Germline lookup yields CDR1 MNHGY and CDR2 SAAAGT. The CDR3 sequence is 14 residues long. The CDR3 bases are TGTGCCAGCAGACCCACAGGTGGGGGAACTGAAGCTTTCTTT. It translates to CASRPTGGGTEAFF.

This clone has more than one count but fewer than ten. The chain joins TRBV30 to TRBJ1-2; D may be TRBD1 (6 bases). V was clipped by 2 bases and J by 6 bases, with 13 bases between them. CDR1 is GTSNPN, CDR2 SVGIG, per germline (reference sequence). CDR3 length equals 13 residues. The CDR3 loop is CAWSLAQGHGYTF. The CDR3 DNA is TGTGCCTGGAGTTTGGCTCAGGGGCATGGCTACACCTTC.

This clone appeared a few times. The CDR3 spells CASSVTDYGYTF. CDR3 in DNA: TGTGCCAGCAGTGTGACGGACTATGGCTACACCTTC. The V and J genes are TRBV6-8 and TRBJ1-2; no clear D. CDR3 length: 12 amino acids. V was cut by 5 bases and J by 3 bases, with 7 bases left in between. The V gene's germline CDR1 is MNHGY and CDR2 SAAAGT.

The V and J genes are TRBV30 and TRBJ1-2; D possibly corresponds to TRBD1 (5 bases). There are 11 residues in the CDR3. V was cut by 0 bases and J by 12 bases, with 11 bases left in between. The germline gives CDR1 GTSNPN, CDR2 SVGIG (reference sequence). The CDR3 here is CAWSVLKGHTF. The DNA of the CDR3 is TGTGCCTGGAGTGTACTAAAGGGACACACCTTC. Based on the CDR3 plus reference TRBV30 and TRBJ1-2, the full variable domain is SQTIHQWPATLVQPVGSPLSLECTVEGTSNPNLYWYRQAAGRGLQLLFYSVGIGQISSEVPQNLSASRPQDRQFILSSKKLLLSDSGFYLCAWSVLKGHTFGSGTRLTVV.

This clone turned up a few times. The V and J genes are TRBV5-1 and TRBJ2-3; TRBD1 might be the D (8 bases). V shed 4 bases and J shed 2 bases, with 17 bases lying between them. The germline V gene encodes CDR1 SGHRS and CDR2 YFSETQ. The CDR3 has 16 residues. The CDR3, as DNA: TGCGCCAGCAGCATCGGACAGGGAGGGATCACAGATACGCAGTATTTT. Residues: CASSIGQGGITDTQYF.

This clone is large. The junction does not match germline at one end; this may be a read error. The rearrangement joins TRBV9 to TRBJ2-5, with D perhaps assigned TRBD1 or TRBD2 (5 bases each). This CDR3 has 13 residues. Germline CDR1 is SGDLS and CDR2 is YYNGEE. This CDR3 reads CASSVARGETQYF. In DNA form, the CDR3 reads TGTGCCAGCAGTGTAGCGAGGGGRGAGACCCAGTACTTC.

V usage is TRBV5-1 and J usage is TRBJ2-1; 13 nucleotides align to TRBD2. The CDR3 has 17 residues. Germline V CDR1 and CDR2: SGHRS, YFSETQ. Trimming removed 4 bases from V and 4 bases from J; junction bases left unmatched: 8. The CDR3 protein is CASSPGLAGNTYNEQFF. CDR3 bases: TGCGCCAGCAGCCCGGGACTAGCGGGAAATACGTACAATGAGCAGTTCTTC.

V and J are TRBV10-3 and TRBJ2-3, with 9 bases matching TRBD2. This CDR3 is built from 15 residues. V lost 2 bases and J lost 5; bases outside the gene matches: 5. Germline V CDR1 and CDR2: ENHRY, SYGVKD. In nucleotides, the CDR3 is TGTGCCATCAGTGAGAACGCGGGGGGGAAAGATACGCAGTATTTT. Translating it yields CAISENAGGKDTQYF.

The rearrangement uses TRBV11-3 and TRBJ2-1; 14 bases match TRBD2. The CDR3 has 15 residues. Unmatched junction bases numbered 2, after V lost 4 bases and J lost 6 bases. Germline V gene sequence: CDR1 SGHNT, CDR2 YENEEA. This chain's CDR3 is CASSWGTSGGNEQFF. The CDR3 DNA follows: TGTGCCAGCAGCTGGGGGACTAGCGGGGGCAATGAGCAGTTCTTC.

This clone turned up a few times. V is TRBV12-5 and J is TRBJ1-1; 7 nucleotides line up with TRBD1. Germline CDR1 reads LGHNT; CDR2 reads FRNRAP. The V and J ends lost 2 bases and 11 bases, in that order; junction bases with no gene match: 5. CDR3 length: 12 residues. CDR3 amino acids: CASGLSQGPAFF. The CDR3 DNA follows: TGTGCTAGTGGTTTGTCACAGGGGCCTGCTTTCTTT.

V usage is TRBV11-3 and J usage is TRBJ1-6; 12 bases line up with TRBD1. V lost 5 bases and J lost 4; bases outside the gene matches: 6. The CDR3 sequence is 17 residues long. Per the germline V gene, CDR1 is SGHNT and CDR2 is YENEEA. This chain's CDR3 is CASSGGTGGNYNSPLHF. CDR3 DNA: TGTGCCAGCAGCGGGGGGACAGGGGGCAATTATAATTCACCCCTCCACTTT.

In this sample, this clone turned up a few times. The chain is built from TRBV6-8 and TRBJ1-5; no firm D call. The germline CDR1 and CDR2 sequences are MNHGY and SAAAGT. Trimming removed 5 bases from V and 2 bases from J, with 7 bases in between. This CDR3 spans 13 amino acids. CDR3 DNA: TGTGCCAGCAGTATCGATGGCAATCAGCCCCAGCATTTT. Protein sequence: CASSIDGNQPQHF.